A selection of T cell receptor beta chains follows, all from one sample in a study of shared clonotypes between healthy human individuals. Generated by immunoSEQ multiplex PCR, the TCRdb table keeps only in-frame clones and is missing some. Altogether nearly 1 million clones are present, about 80% being singletons, with the ten largest covering over 1.3%. What was sequenced was memory CD4+ T cells sorted from blood. Receptors were obtained from a man aged 18 to 30 in good health. Each CDR3 is given with its conserved first and last residue. The D gene is left open where the match is weak. Part of the rows lack a size; the others show once, few, many or a class for expanded clones.

V gene	J gene	clone size	D gene	CDR3 DNA	CDR3 protein
TRBV5-1	TRBJ2-7	NA	TRBD2	TGCGCCAGCAGCTTGGAGCCTAGCGGGAGGACCATCTCCTACGAGCAGTACTTC	CASSLEPSGRTISYEQYF
TRBV19	TRBJ2-7	NA	TRBD1	TGTGCCAGTAGCATGACAGGGAGCTCCTACGAGCAGTACTTC	CASSMTGSSYEQYF
TRBV10-2	TRBJ2-5	NA	TRBD1	TGCGCCAGCAGGGGACAGGGCTTGGCCAAGGAGACCCAGTACTTC	CASRGQGLAKETQYF
TRBV29-1	TRBJ1-1	few	NA	TGCAGCGTTGCTGGGGGCTTGAACACTGAAGCTTTCTTT	CSVAGGLNTEAFF
TRBV30	TRBJ2-3	NA	NA	TGTGCCTGGAGCCCAATGGAAGATACGCAGTATTTT	CAWSPMEDTQYF
TRBV11-3	TRBJ2-7	NA	NA	TGTGCCAGCAGCCCGACCCGGGACTCAACCTACGAGCAGTACTTC	CASSPTRDSTYEQYF
TRBV7-8	TRBJ2-7	few	TRBD2	TGTGCCAGCAGCTTAGGAACTAGCGGGGCGGGGCAGTACTTC	CASSLGTSGAGQYF
TRBV10-2	TRBJ2-6	NA	NA	TGCGCCAGCAGTGGGTCCACTTTGGGGGCCAACGTCCTGACTTTC	CASSGSTLGANVLTF
TRBV28	TRBJ2-7	NA	NA	TGTGCCAGCAGTTTTACCGGGGGCCTCTCCTACGAGCAGTACTTC	CASSFTGGLSYEQYF
TRBV11-3	TRBJ2-1	few	NA	TGTGCCAGCAGCTTAGATCCGAGCCCCTACAATGAGCAGTTCTTC	CASSLDPSPYNEQFF